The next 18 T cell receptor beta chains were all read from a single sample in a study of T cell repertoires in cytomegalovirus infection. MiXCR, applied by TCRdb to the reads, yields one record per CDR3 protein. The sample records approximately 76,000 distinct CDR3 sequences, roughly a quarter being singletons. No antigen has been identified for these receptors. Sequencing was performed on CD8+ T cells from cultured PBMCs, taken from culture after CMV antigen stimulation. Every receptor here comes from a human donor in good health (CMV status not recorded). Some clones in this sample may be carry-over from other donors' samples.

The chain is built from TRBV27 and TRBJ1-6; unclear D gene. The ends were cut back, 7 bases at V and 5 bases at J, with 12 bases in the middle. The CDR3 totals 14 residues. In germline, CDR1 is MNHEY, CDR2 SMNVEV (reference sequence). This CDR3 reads CASTTSGDNSPLHF. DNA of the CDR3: TGTGCCAGCACAACCTCGGGCGATAATTCACCCCTCCACTTT.

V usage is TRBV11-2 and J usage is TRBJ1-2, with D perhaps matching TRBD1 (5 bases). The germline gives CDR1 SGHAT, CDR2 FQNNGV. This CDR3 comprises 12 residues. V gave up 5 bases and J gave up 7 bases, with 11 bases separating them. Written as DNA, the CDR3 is TGTGCCAGCAGCCCCAGGGTGAGTGGCTACACCTTC. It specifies CASSPRVSGYTF.

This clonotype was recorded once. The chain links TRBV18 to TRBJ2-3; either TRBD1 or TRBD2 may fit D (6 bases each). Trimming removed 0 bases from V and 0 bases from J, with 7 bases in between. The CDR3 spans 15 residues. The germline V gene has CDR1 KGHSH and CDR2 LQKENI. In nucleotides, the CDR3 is TGTGCCAGCTCACCACCAGGGGGGAGCACAGATACGCAGTATTTT. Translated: CASSPPGGSTDTQYF.

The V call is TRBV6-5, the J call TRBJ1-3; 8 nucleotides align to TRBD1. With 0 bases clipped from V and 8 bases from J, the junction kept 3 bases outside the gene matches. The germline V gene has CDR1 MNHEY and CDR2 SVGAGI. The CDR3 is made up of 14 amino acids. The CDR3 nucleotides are TGTGCCAGCAGTTACTCGGACAGGGCGGACACCATATATTTT. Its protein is CASSYSDRADTIYF.

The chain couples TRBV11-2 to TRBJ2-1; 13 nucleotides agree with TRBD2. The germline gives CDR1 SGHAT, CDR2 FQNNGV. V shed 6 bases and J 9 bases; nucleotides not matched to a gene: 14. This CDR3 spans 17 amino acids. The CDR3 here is CASRAKLAGGPSGEQFF. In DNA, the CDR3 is TGTGCCAGCAGGGCTAAACTAGCGGGGGGGCCCTCTGGTGAGCAGTTCTTC.

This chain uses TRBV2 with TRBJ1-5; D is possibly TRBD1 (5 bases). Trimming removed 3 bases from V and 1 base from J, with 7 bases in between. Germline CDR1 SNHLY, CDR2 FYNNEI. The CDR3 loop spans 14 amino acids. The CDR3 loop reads CASSEGDSNQPQHF. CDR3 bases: TGTGCCAGCAGTGAGGGGGACAGCAATCAGCCCCAGCATTTT.

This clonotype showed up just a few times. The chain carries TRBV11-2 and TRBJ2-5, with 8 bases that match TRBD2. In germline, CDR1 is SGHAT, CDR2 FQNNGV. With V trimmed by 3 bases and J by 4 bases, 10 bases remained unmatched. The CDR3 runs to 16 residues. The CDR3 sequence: CASSFNGGVDGETQYF. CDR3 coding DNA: TGTGCCAGCAGCTTCAACGGGGGGGTGGACGGAGAGACCCAGTACTTC.

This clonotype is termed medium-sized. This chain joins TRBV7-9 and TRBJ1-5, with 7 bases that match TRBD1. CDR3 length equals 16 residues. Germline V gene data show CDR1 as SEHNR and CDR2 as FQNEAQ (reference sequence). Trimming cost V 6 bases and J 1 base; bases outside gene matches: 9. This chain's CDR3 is CASSSDREESNQPQHF. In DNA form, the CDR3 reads TGTGCCAGCAGTTCCGACAGGGAGGAGAGCAATCAGCCCCAGCATTTT.

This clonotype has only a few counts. The CDR3 here is CASLDRLFSNQPQHF. CDR3 coding DNA: TGTGCCAGCCTCGACAGACTTTTTAGCAATCAGCCCCAGCATTTT. This chain links TRBV6-1 with TRBJ1-5; tentative D call: TRBD1 (5 bases). The CDR3 totals 15 residues. Looked up from germline, CDR1 is MNHNS and CDR2 is SASEGT. Trimming took 8 bases from V and 0 from J, leaving 14 bases between them.

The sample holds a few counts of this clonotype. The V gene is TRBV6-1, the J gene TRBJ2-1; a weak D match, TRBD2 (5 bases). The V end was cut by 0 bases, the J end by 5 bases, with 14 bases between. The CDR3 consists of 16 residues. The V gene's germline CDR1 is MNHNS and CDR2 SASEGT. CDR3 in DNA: TGTGCCAGCAGTGAAGCGCACGCTAGCTACCACAATGAGCAGTTCTTC. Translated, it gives CASSEAHASYHNEQFF.

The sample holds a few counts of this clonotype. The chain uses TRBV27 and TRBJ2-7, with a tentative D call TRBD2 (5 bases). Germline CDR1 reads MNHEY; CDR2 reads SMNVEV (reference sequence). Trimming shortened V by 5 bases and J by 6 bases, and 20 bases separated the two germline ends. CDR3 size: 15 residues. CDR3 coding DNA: TGTGCCAGCAGTCCTAACCCGGGATCTCGAGGCGAGCAGTACTTC. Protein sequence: CASSPNPGSRGEQYF.

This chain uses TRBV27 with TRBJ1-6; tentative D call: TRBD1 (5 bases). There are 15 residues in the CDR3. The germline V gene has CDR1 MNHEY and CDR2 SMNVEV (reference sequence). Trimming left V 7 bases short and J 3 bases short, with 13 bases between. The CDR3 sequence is CASTKTVLYNSPLHF. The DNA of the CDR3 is TGTGCCAGCACCAAGACAGTCCTCTATAATTCACCCCTCCACTTT.

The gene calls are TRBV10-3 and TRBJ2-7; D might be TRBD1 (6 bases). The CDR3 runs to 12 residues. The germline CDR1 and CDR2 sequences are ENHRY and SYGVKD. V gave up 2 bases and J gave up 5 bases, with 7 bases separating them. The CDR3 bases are TGTGCCATCAGTGAGGGGGGCAACGAGCAGTACTTC. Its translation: CAISEGGNEQYF.

The CDR3, as DNA: TGTGCCAGCAGTCCCAGGGGGCTAGGCAATTCACCCCTCCACTTT. Amino acid sequence: CASSPRGLGNSPLHF. The V and J genes are TRBV27 and TRBJ1-6; 8 positions match TRBD1. The CDR3 has 15 amino acids. Trimming removed 5 bases from V and 7 bases from J; junction bases left unmatched: 7. Germline assignment: CDR1 MNHEY and CDR2 SMNVEV (reference sequence).

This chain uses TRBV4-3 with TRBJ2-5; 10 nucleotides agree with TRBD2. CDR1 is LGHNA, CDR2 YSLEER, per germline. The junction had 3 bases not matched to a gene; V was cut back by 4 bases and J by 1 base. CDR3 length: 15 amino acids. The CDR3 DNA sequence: TGCGCCAGCAGCCTACTAGCGGGGCCCCAAGAGACCCAGTACTTC. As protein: CASSLLAGPQETQYF.

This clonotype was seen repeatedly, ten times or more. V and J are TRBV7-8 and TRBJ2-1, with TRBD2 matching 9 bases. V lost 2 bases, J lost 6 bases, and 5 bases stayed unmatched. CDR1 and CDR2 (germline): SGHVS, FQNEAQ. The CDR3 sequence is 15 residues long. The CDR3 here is CASSLTAGGRNEQFF. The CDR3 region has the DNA TGTGCCAGCAGCTTAACCGCGGGGGGGCGCAATGAGCAGTTCTTC.

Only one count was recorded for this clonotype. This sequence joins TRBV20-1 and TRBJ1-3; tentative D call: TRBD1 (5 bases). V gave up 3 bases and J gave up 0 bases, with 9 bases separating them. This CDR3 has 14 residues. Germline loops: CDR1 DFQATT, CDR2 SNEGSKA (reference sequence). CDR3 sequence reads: CSASAGHSGNTIYF. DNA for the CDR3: TGCAGTGCTAGTGCGGGGCACTCTGGAAACACCATATATTTT.

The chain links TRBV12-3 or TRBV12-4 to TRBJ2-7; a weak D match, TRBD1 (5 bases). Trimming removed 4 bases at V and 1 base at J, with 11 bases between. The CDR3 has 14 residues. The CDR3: CASSSGWSSYEQYF. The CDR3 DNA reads TGTGCCAGCAGTTCAGGGTGGTCGTCCTACGAGCAGTACTTC.